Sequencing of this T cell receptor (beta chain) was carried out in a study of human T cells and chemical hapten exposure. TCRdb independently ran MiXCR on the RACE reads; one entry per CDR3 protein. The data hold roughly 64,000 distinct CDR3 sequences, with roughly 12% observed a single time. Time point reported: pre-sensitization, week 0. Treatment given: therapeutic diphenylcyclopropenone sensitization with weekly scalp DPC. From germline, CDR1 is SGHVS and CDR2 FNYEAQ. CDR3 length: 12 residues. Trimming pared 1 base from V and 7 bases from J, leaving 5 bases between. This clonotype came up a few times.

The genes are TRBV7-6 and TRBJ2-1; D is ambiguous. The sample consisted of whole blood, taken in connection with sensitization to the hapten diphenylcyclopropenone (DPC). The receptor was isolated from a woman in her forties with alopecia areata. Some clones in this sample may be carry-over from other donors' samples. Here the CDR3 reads CASSLVNNEQFF. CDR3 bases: TGTGCCAGCAGCTTAGTGAATAATGAGCAGTTCTTC.